The 6 T cell receptor beta chains in this list originate from one sample, sequenced in a study of blood T cell repertoires in COVID-19. Clones were read by immunoSEQ multiplex PCR, and TCRdb kept only the in-frame ones, dropping some. The sample holds fewer than 40,000 clones; around 90% are singletons and the top ten take 11% to 15%. Sequencing used peripheral blood. The receptors stem from a man in his fifties or sixties with active COVID-19.

The rearrangement uses TRBV3-1 (or the pseudogene TRBV3-2) and TRBJ2-1; 12 bases are a match to TRBD2. Per the germline V gene, CDR1 is LGHDT and CDR2 is YNNKEL (reference sequence). The CDR3 contains 16 residues. Trimming cost V 3 bases and J 4 bases; bases outside gene matches: 4. The CDR3 DNA reads TGTGCCAGCAGCCACCCTAGCGGGGGGGCTTACAATGAGCAGTTCTTC. It specifies CASSHPSGGAYNEQFF.

A single count supports this clone. The chain recombines TRBV6-5 with TRBJ1-2, with no clear D. The CDR3 is 13 amino acids. V lost 5 bases and J lost 4, with 11 bases in between. Looked up from germline, CDR1 is MNHEY and CDR2 is SVGAGI. In DNA form, the CDR3 reads TGTGCCAGCAGTCTGCGGCTGGGCTATGGCTACACCTTC. It yields the protein CASSLRLGYGYTF.

The chain links TRBV6-5 to TRBJ2-3; D is possibly TRBD2 (5 bases). This CDR3 comprises 14 residues. Looked up from germline, CDR1 is MNHEY and CDR2 is SVGAGI. The ends were cut back, 4 bases at V and 5 bases at J, with 13 bases in the middle. The CDR3 reads CASSSYRGQDTQYF. CDR3 DNA sequence: TGTGCCAGCAGTTCTTACCGGGGTCAAGATACGCAGTATTTT.

Of note for this clone: Other nucleotide sequences in the sample specify the same CDR3. V and J are TRBV29-1 and TRBJ1-1, with TRBD1 identical over 8 bases. This CDR3 has 12 amino acids. Losses at the gene ends were 5 bases for V and 4 bases for J; bases not matched to a gene: 3. Germline V gene sequence: CDR1 SQVTM, CDR2 ANQGSEA. The CDR3 nucleotides are TGCAGCGTTAAACAGGGGGTCACTGAAGCTTTCTTT. Residues: CSVKQGVTEAFF.

CDR3: CASSQDAYGYEQYF. For the CDR3, the DNA is TGCGCCAGCAGCCAAGATGCCTACGGTTACGAGCAGTACTTC. V usage is TRBV4-1 and J usage is TRBJ2-7; no reliable D call. The CDR3 is 14 amino acids. Germline CDR1 reads MGHRA; CDR2 reads YSYEKL. Trimming stripped 0 bases from V and 4 bases from J, with 10 bases between.

V and J are TRBV7-8 and TRBJ1-6; perhaps TRBD1 as D (6 bases). Trimming cost V 1 base and J 7 bases, with 11 bases left between them. Germline V lookup: CDR1 SGHVS, CDR2 FQNEAQ. The CDR3 sequence is 15 residues long. The CDR3 spells CASSLETGRNSPLHF. The DNA for the CDR3 is TGTGCCAGCAGCTTAGAGACAGGCCGAAATTCACCCCTCCACTTT.